This T cell receptor (beta chain) derives from a study of T cell repertoires and HLA-DP antigens. TCRdb's copy holds only in-frame clones and misses some; the assay was immunoSEQ multiplex PCR. The table has approximately 73,000 clones, about four fifths seen once. Germline values: CDR1 PRHDT, CDR2 FYEKMQ (reference sequence). CDR3 size: 13 residues. J gave up 2 bases and V 4 bases, and 2 bases lay outside the gene matches. Untouched CD4+ T cells were bead-isolated at about 98% purity. In regard to this clone: Its antigen remains unknown.

Study-wide points: No separate analysis of naive versus memory CD4+ cells was done. A non-physiological HeLa system presented antigen to total CD4+ responders. Sorted CD137+ clonality was around 0.38 for both alloantigens, versus roughly 0.04 pre-culture.

Sequencing was done on a sample of CD4+ T cells from PBMCs. The clonotype originates from a man in his fifties or sixties in good health and CMV-seronegative. The chain recombines TRBV13 with TRBJ2-7; 7 bases are a match to TRBD2. The CDR3 loop is CASSSGTTYEQYF. The CDR3 DNA reads as TGTGCCAGCAGCTCTGGGACTACCTACGAGCAGTACTTC. Full variable domain (rest looked up from reference TRBV13 and TRBJ2-7): AAGVIQSPRHLIKEKRETATLKCYPIPRHDTVYWYQQGPGQDPQFLISFYEKMQSDKGSIPDRFSAQQFSDYHSELNMSSLELGDSALYFCASSSGTTYEQYFGPGTRLTVT.